This TCR beta chain was captured in a study of shared clonotypes between healthy human individuals. For this clone: The antigen is unknown. Other DNA sequences in the same sample also yield this CDR3.

Germline V CDR1 and CDR2: SGHRS, YFSETQ. The CDR3 loop spans 13 amino acids. Trimming stripped 0 bases from V and 3 bases from J, with 6 bases between. The authors distributed each subset's genomic DNA evenly over several immunoSEQ plates. About 30,000 T cell genomes, or about 200 ng DNA, went into the sorted-subset replicate PCRs. Data came from immunoSEQ multiplex PCR; TCRdb stores just in-frame clones and leaves some out. The sample includes 1,400,000 or so clones, approximately 98.5% seen only once; the top ten take 0.36%. Points from the study as a whole: Inspection by rarefaction showed sorted-subset sequencing to be incomplete despite large depth.

Investigators divided CD4+ cells into CD45RA+ naive and CD45RA-negative memory subsets. This clonotype originated in a man aged 25 to 40 in good health. Sequencing was performed on naive CD4+ T cells sorted from blood. Subset here: CD45RA+ positively selected. The J gene is TRBJ2-5, the V gene TRBV5-1, with unresolved D. CDR3 region: CASSLELEETQYF. CDR3 in DNA: TGCGCCAGCAGCTTGGAGCTAGAAGAGACCCAGTACTTC.